The clone carrying this T cell receptor (beta chain) showed up many times. Other DNA sequences within the sample encode an identical CDR3. The data were taken from a study of metastatic and nonmetastatic thyroid tumors. Thyroid surgery took place with no prior treatment in any patient. TCRdb re-called the PCR reads via MiXCR. The sample lists about 27,000 clones; roughly 13% were seen once. V lost 3 bases, J lost 2 bases, and 12 bases lay in between. CDR3 length: 14 residues. Germline lookup yields CDR1 DFQATT and CDR2 SNEGSKA (reference sequence). The V gene is TRBV20-1, the J gene TRBJ2-3, with D uncertain. Sequencing input: blood. The receptor comes from a female donor with papillary thyroid cancer or a benign thyroid nodule (not recorded which). Some clones in this sample may be carry-over from other donors' samples. In DNA form, the CDR3 reads TGCAGTGCTAGTGGCGGCAACCCCACAGATACGCAGTATTTT. This sequence encodes CSASGGNPTDTQYF.